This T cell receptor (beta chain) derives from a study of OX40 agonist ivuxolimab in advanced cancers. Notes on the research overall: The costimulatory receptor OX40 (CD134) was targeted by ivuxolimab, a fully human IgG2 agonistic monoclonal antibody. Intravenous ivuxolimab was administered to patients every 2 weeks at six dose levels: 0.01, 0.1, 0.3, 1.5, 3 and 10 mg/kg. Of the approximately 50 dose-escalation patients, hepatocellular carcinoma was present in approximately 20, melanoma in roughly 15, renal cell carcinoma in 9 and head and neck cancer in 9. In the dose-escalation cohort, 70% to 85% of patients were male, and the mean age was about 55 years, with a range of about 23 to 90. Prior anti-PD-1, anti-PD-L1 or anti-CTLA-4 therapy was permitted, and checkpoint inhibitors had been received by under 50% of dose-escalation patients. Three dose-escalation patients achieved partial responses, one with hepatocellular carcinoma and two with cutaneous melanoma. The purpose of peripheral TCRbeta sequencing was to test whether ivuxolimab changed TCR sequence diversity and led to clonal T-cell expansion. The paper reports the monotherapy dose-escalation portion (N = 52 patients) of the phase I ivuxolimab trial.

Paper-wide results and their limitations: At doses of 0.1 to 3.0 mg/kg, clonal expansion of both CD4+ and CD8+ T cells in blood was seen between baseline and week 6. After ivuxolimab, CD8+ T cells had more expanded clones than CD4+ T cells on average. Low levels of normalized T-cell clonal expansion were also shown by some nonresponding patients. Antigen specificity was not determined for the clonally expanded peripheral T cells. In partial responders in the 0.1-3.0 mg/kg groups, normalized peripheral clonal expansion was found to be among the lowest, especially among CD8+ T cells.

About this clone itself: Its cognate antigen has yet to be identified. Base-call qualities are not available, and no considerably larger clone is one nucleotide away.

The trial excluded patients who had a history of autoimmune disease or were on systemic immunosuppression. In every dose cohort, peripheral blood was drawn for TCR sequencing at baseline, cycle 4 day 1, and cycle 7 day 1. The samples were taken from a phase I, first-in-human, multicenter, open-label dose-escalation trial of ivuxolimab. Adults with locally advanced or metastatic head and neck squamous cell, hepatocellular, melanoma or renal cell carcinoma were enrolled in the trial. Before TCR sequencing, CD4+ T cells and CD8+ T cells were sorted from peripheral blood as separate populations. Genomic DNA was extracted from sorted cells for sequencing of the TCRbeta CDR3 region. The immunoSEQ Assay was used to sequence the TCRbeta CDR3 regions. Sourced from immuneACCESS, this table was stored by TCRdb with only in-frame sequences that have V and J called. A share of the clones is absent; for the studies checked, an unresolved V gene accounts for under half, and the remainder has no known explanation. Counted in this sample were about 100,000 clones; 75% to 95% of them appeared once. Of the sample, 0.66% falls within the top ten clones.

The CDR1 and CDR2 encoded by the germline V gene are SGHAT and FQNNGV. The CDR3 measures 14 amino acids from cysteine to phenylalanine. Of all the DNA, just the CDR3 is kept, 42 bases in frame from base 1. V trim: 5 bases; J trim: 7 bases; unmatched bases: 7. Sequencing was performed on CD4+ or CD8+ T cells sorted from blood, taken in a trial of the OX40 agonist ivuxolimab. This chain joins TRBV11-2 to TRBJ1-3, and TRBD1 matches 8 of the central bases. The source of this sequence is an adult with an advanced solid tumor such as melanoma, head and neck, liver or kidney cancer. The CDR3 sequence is CASSIQTGGNTIYF. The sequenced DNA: TGTGCCAGCAGCATACAAACAGGGGGGAACACCATATATTTT.